The clone carrying this T cell receptor (beta chain) was found once. These data originate in a study of T cell responses to AZD1222 COVID-19 vaccine. The CDR3 extends over 16 amino acids. Germline CDR1 and CDR2: MNHEY and SVGAGI. With 0 bases removed from V and 0 bases from J, the gap between germline ends came to 11 bases. The table came from immunoSEQ multiplex PCR; TCRdb's copy has only in-frame clones and leaves some out. Found here are about 120,000 clones, approximately 92% of them singletons; the top ten hold over 7.5%. Sequenced here: peripheral blood, sampled 28 days after the second AZD1222 dose. This clonotype was sampled from an adult who received the AZD1222 COVID-19 vaccine. This sequence joins TRBV6-5 and TRBJ1-1; no clear D. CDR3 region: CASSYSLGPMNTEAFF. The CDR3 nucleotides read TGTGCCAGCAGTTACTCTTTAGGGCCGATGAACACTGAAGCTTTCTTT.